This TCR beta chain was identified in a study of T cell clonality in common variable immunodeficiency (dated by TCRdb to the mid-2010s). Equivalent amounts of genomic DNA from CVID and control samples were used as sequencing input. For every sample, a 60 bp segment covering the rearranged TCRbeta CDR3 region was amplified and then sequenced. The immunoSEQ assay, a bias-corrected multiplex PCR with high-throughput sequencing, was employed for TCRbeta amplification. The published analysis was carried out like this. Every unique nucleotide sequence was considered a clone and was annotated with V, D and J genes, copy number and frequency. Sequences were labeled productive if in frame, and non-productive if out of frame or containing stop codons. As previously described, clonality was computed from Shannon's entropy. Mean CDR3 Kyte-Doolittle hydropathy was derived from the predicted amino acid sequences of productive clones. The R hclust function was used to hierarchically cluster scaled V gene usage with Manhattan distance and complete linkage. Sharing of clones by CDR3 amino acid sequence was evaluated by resampling 12 repertoires per group over 100 rounds. Repertoires were searched for 60 to 80 published EBV-specific and a few hundred published CMV-specific TCRbeta sequences. Analysis left out two CVID samples that produced under 10,000 sequences, so 42 CVID repertoires remained. Imported from immuneACCESS, the table was reduced by TCRdb to in-frame sequences with V and J called. These copies leave out some clones; in studies compared against another copy, an unresolved V gene accounts for under half, and the cause of the remainder is not known. The DNA gave D and trimming, while V, J and clone size come from that table. This sample holds approximately 12,000 clones in total, without any singletons. Approximately 7% of the sample is in the top ten clones.

Worth noting for this clone: Its specific antigen is unknown. The read finishes 3 residues shy of the CDR3 end, and the germline J gene is used to complete it.

What the research found in general, with its limitations: TCRbeta clonality was higher in CVID subjects than in healthy controls (t-test p = 0.018), and the increase was most characteristic of about a third of subjects. CVID TCRbeta sequences reportedly showed fewer deletions and N-nucleotide insertions and lacked highly modified clones with 13 or more V deletions. According to the authors, finding the cause of the higher clonality in CVID would require sequencing the repertoires of T cell subpopulations. Correlations between repertoire features and clinical complications were limited by patient heterogeneity within the CVID cohort. Even though DNA input was the same, control samples had an average of about 89,000 unique sequences each, compared with approximately 30,000 in CVID samples. Fewer TCRbeta clones were shared among CVID subjects than among healthy controls (p < 0.0001).

Standard criteria were used to diagnose CVID, namely serum IgG, IgA and/or IgM reduced below the normal range together with specific antibody deficiency. The CVID group comprised 45 or so subjects, 15 or so female and approximately 30 male, aged roughly 8 to 64 years with a mean age of roughly 38. Most CVID patients and most healthy controls were of Caucasian heritage. All CVID subjects had received replacement immunoglobulin therapy for at least one year at the time of study participation. At blood collection, none of the CVID subjects was ill or on immunomodulatory or immunosuppressive medication. Heparinized peripheral whole blood samples of roughly 5 to 9 ml were obtained from each donor. Genomic DNA from adults with common variable immune deficiency (CVID) and from healthy adult controls was the source for sequencing TCRbeta CDR3 repertoires. Diluted blood was density-centrifuged over Hypaque 1077 or Ficoll-Paque to isolate peripheral blood mononuclear cells. Unsorted mononuclear cells served as the source of genomic DNA, which was extracted either by Qiagen column purification or by a centrifugation-based method.

Ends trimmed: V by 9 bases, J by 0 bases; bases unmatched to a gene: 11. Measured from the cysteine to the phenylalanine, the CDR3 is 15 residues long. The DNA covers only part of the CDR3, 36 bases in frame from base 1. The germline V gene gives CDR1 as MNHEY and CDR2 as SVGEGT. Sequenced sample: peripheral blood mononuclear cells. This receptor was identified in a human donor with common variable immunodeficiency. The V and J segments used are TRBV6-2 or TRBV6-3 and TRBJ2-7, with TRBD2 matching 7 junction bases. The CDR3 protein: CASTPGGWSSYEQYF. The CDR3 DNA, read in part, is TGTGCCAGTACTCCGGGGGGATGGAGCTCCTACGAG.